The source of this TCR beta chain is a study of T cells after yellow fever vaccination. About the research overall: Where fractions had low cell numbers, libraries were prepared from them with the SMART-Seq v4 Ultra Low Input RNA kit. General study points: A weaker secondary response peaked on day 5, the primary on day 15.

The CDR3 runs to 14 residues. Details on this clonotype: The antigen is not known.

Template switching by 5'RACE produced TCR cDNA, adding a universal primer site and UMIs. Each CDR3 protein is one row after TCRdb ran MiXCR on the 5' RACE reads. The repertoire holds around 310,000 distinct CDR3 sequences, with around 4.5% as singletons. The gene calls are TRBV21-1 and TRBJ2-7; the table's D gene call, TRBD1, was not cross checked with the DNA. TRBV21-1 is marked as a pseudogene. This specimen consisted of PBMCs, obtained 15 days after the yellow fever booster vaccination. The clonotype was recovered from a man aged 18 to 30 who received the YFV17D yellow fever vaccine. The CDR3 is CAPQWGGPRYEQYF. Here the CDR3 DNA reads TGTGCTCCTCAGTGGGGGGGGCCCAGATACGAGCAGTACTTC.